The 13 T cell receptor beta chains presented below share a single source sample, sequenced in a study of blood T cells in healthy people across ages. It was with a sample-barcoded 5' primer and a J-beta primer mix that a second PCR of roughly 6 to 12 cycles was run. TCRdb re-called the 5' RACE reads with MiXCR, one entry per CDR3 protein. The table has roughly 1.4 million distinct CDR3 sequences, around 59% seen once. Sequences were obtained from blood. These receptors came from a man in his late teens or twenties in good health.

There are a few counts of this clonotype. The CDR3 nucleotides read TGTGCCAGCAGTTTCGAGGCGGCGAGCTCCTACAATGAGCAGTTCTTC. It specifies CASSFEAASSYNEQFF. The chain has TRBV27 and TRBJ2-1; no definite D call. The CDR3 loop spans 16 amino acids. The V gene's germline CDR1 is MNHEY and CDR2 SMNVEV (reference sequence). Trimming removed 3 bases from V and 0 bases from J, with 12 bases in between.

This clonotype was detected a few times. The genes are TRBV4-1 and TRBJ2-3; weak D call: TRBD1 (5 bases). CDR3 length: 16 residues. From germline, CDR1 is MGHRA and CDR2 YSYEKL. Trimming removed 0 bases at V and 5 bases at J, with 15 bases between. CDR3 sequence (DNA): TGCGCCAGCAGCCAAGACCAGGGTGCAATTGGAGATACGCAGTATTTT. Protein sequence: CASSQDQGAIGDTQYF.

The chain employs TRBV20-1 and TRBJ1-6; 7 bases agree with TRBD1. The CDR3 covers 15 residues. The germline CDR1 and CDR2 sequences are DFQATT and SNEGSKA (reference sequence). Trimming took 3 bases from V and 4 from J; bases not matched to a gene: 6. Here the CDR3 DNA reads TGCAGTGCTAGGCGGGACAGCCTTTATAATTCACCCCTCCACTTT. Protein sequence: CSARRDSLYNSPLHF.

For this clonotype: One junction end does not reproduce the germline sequence, and a read error may be involved. The rearrangement joins TRBV4-1 to TRBJ2-7; 7 bases agree with TRBD1. The germline gives CDR1 MGHRA, CDR2 YSYEKL. The CDR3 is 15 amino acids. CDR3 loop: CANSDRVGLTYEQYF. For the CDR3, the DNA is TGCGCCAACAGCGACAGGGTCGGCCTCACCTACGAGCAGTACTTC.

The chain couples TRBV5-6 to TRBJ2-7, with 8 bases that match TRBD1. This CDR3 comprises 17 residues. Germline CDR1 is SGHDT and CDR2 is YYEEEE. Trimming removed 3 bases from V and 3 bases from J; junction bases left unmatched: 14. The CDR3 reads CASSSRSAGGTHYEQYF. CDR3 in DNA: TGTGCCAGCAGCTCACGTTCCGCAGGGGGCACCCACTACGAGCAGTACTTC.

The V and J genes are TRBV6-4 and TRBJ2-1; TRBD2 matches at 10 bases. Germline assignment: CDR1 MRHNA and CDR2 SNTAGT. The J segment lost 4 bases and the V segment lost 6 bases, leaving 9 bases of the junction unmatched. The CDR3 is 16 amino acids. CDR3 in amino acids: CASRDPSGSGYNEQFF. CDR3 nucleotides: TGTGCCAGCAGAGACCCTAGCGGGAGTGGGTACAATGAGCAGTTCTTC.

The rearrangement links TRBV4-1 to TRBJ2-5, with D uncertain. Germline assignment: CDR1 MGHRA and CDR2 YSYEKL. The V end was cut by 0 bases, the J end by 1 base, with 15 bases between. This CDR3 comprises 17 residues. The CDR3 DNA is TGCGCCAGCAGCCAAGATGGCGCTAGTCCGATCCAAGAGACCCAGTACTTC. This sequence encodes CASSQDGASPIQETQYF.

The J gene is TRBJ2-1, the V gene TRBV11-2, with D maybe TRBD2 (6 bases). Trimming left V 2 bases short and J 7 bases short, with 21 bases between. CDR1 is SGHAT and CDR2 is FQNNGV in the germline V gene. The CDR3 is made up of 17 amino acids. The CDR3 loop reads CASSLTPGTSGRNEQFF. In DNA form, the CDR3 reads TGTGCCAGCAGCTTAACCCCGGGGACTTCAGGACGTAATGAGCAGTTCTTC.

The CDR3 sequence: CASSPPERGSTDTQYF. In nucleotides, the CDR3 is TGTGCCAGCAGCCCCCCCGAGCGGGGGAGCACAGATACGCAGTATTTT. This chain joins TRBV3-1 and TRBJ2-3; TRBD2 aligns across 8 bases. V gave up 4 bases and J gave up 0 bases; unmatched junction bases: 6. The CDR3 loop spans 16 amino acids. Germline V lookup: CDR1 LGHDT, CDR2 YNNKEL (reference sequence).

The rearrangement links TRBV29-1 to TRBJ1-1; the match to TRBD1 covers 8 bases. CDR3 size: 12 residues. Germline V gene lookup returns CDR1 SQVTM and CDR2 ANQGSEA. V lost 7 bases, J lost 5 bases, and 6 bases stayed unmatched. The CDR3 sequence is CSATGARTEAFF. DNA for the CDR3: TGCAGCGCGACAGGGGCTCGGACTGAAGCTTTCTTT.

CDR3 region: CASSKALRVWCGETQYF. The DNA of the CDR3 is TGTGCCAGCAGCAAAGCGCTACGGGTTTGGTGTGGGGAGACCCAGTACTTC. The V and J genes are TRBV21-1 and TRBJ2-7; TRBD2 is taken as the D call from the table, unchecked against the DNA. The J call may be wrong; the DNA end is better matched by TRBJ2-5. TRBV21-1 is a known pseudogene. The CDR3 covers 17 residues.

This chain uses TRBV11-2 with TRBJ2-4; a weak D match, TRBD2 (5 bases). CDR3 length: 12 residues. Germline CDR1 reads SGHAT; CDR2 reads FQNNGV. V was shortened by 2 bases and J by 13 bases, with 12 bases between the two germline ends. CDR3 DNA sequence: TGTGCCAGCAGCTTAAAGCAGCGCGGGCAGTACTTC. Translation gives CASSLKQRGQYF.

This sequence joins TRBV5-1 and TRBJ2-1, with TRBD2 matching 7 bases. Germline V lookup: CDR1 SGHRS, CDR2 YFSETQ. V lost 5 bases, J lost 0 bases, and 11 bases stayed unmatched. The CDR3 totals 17 residues. The CDR3 is CASRREVAGSSYNEQFF. The DNA of the CDR3 is TGCGCCAGCAGACGGGAGGTTGCGGGGAGCTCCTACAATGAGCAGTTCTTC.